The next 9 T cell receptor beta chains were all read from a single sample in a study of shared T cell receptors in the human thymus. Generated by immunoSEQ multiplex PCR, the TCRdb table keeps only in-frame clones and is missing some. The sample shows about 380,000 clones, around 95% of them seen only once. The specimen was thymocytes. These receptors were taken from a human donor.

The chain is built from TRBV27 and TRBJ2-5; TRBD2 matches at 9 bases. The CDR3 covers 16 residues. Trimming took 2 bases from V and 2 from J; bases not matched to a gene: 6. The germline V gene has CDR1 MNHEY and CDR2 SMNVEV (reference sequence). The CDR3 sequence is CASSLPQREVQETQYF. The CDR3 DNA follows: TGTGCCAGCAGTTTACCGCAGCGGGAGGTACAAGAGACCCAGTACTTC.

The rearrangement joins TRBV7-3 to TRBJ2-3, with 7 bases lining up with TRBD2. J lost 4 bases, V lost 4 bases, and 17 bases had no gene match. The CDR3 extends over 18 amino acids. The V gene's germline CDR1 is SGHTA and CDR2 FQGTGA. The CDR3: CASSSGNGHPSGADTQYF. In DNA, the CDR3 is TGTGCCAGCAGCTCCGGGAATGGCCACCCTAGCGGAGCAGATACGCAGTATTTT.

This chain links TRBV6-1 with TRBJ1-4; 9 nucleotides match TRBD1. The CDR3 spans 19 residues. The germline gives CDR1 MNHNS, CDR2 SASEGT. V lost 0 bases to trimming and J lost 0 bases; unmatched junction nucleotides: 8. The CDR3 nucleotides are TGTGCCAGCAGTGAAGCTCCTCGGACAGGGGCTCCAACTAATGAAAAACTGTTTTTT. Its translation: CASSEAPRTGAPTNEKLFF.

The chain combines TRBV5-1 with TRBJ2-5; possible D gene TRBD1, 7 bases. V lost 4 bases and J 7 bases, leaving 14 bases between the germline ends. Germline lookup yields CDR1 SGHRS and CDR2 YFSETQ. The CDR3 runs 13 residues. The CDR3 DNA reads TGCGCCAGCAGCCCAGGGGGGTTGGGGACCCAGTACTTC. It specifies CASSPGGLGTQYF.

The genes are TRBV7-2 and TRBJ2-5; possible D gene TRBD2, 7 bases. This CDR3 spans 16 amino acids. Per the germline V gene, CDR1 is SGHTA and CDR2 is FQGNSA. Trimming left V 5 bases short and J 3 bases short, with 19 bases between. CDR3 nucleotide sequence: TGTGCCAGCAGCCCGGGGGGCCGTAGGGGGGAAGAGACCCAGTACTTC. Amino acid sequence: CASSPGGRRGEETQYF.

V gene TRBV27 combines with J gene TRBJ2-5; 9 nucleotides line up with TRBD2. Germline V gene data show CDR1 as MNHEY and CDR2 as SMNVEV (reference sequence). Unmatched junction bases numbered 14, after V lost 5 bases and J lost 4 bases. This CDR3 region has 17 residues. CDR3 sequence (DNA): TGTGCCAGCAGTCGCAGCTCCGGGACTAGCTTCGTAGAGACCCAGTACTTC. Amino acid sequence: CASSRSSGTSFVETQYF.

V usage is TRBV6-5 and J usage is TRBJ2-3; 10 nucleotides line up with TRBD2. CDR1 and CDR2 (germline): MNHEY, SVGAGI. Trimming cost V 7 bases and J 1 base; bases outside gene matches: 8. The CDR3 sequence is 16 residues long. CDR3 nucleotide sequence: TGTGCCAGCATTTATGAGGGGACTAGCGGCACAGATACGCAGTATTTT. This gives the protein CASIYEGTSGTDTQYF.

This clone has more than one count but fewer than ten. The chain joins TRBV6-6 to TRBJ2-7; D perhaps matches TRBD1 (5 bases). V lost 8 bases and J 0 bases, leaving 11 bases between the germline ends. The germline gives CDR1 MNHNY, CDR2 SVGAGI (reference sequence). This CDR3 has 13 residues. Here the CDR3 reads CASSPGPSYEQYF. The CDR3 DNA sequence: TGTGCCAGCTCCCCAGGGCCCTCCTACGAGCAGTACTTC.

The V and J genes are TRBV27 and TRBJ2-7; 8 positions agree with TRBD2. In germline, CDR1 is MNHEY, CDR2 SMNVEV (reference sequence). Trimming at V came to 0 bases and at J to 1 base, leaving 5 bases not matched to a gene. The CDR3 length is 16 residues. CDR3 DNA sequence: TGTGCCAGCAGTTTATCAGGACTAGCCCCGTCCTACGAGCAGTACTTC. Translated, it gives CASSLSGLAPSYEQYF.